The entry below describes one T cell receptor beta chain. What it recognizes is unknown. The data were produced by immunoSEQ multiplex PCR, yet TCRdb's version contains in-frame clones alone and is incomplete. There are 37,000 or so clones in the sample; over 80% occur only once, and just under 2% lies in the top ten. The data were obtained in a study of T cell clonotyping in hematopoietic cell transplantation. The V end lost 2 bases, the J end lost 5 bases, and 14 bases lay between the germline ends. Germline loops: CDR1 SGHNT, CDR2 YYREEE (reference sequence). The CDR3 totals 14 residues. Findings and limits, study-wide: After transplant, recipient diversity fell while pathologically expanded clonotypes grew through day 180. At the given depth, recipient repertoires were over 97% de novo clonotypes.

The J gene is TRBJ2-7, the V gene TRBV5-4; tentatively, D is TRBD1 or TRBD2 (6 bases each). The clonotype comes from a woman aged 40 to 50 in good health. Some clones in this sample may be carry-over from other donors' samples. Sequencing was carried out using peripheral blood mononuclear cells. Here the CDR3 reads CASSLSSGEDEQYF. As DNA, the CDR3 is TGTGCCAGCAGCTTATCGTCAGGGGAGGACGAGCAGTACTTC.